This T cell receptor beta chain is from a study of radiotherapy plus CTLA-4 blockade in lung cancer (dated by TCRdb to the late 2010s). In terms of the full investigation: Among the enrolled patients, approximately 17% had an objective response, and roughly 30% reached disease control.

This clone has a single count. Its antigen is unknown. Base qualities are missing; no much larger clone stands one base away. General conclusions and limits of the study: After treatment with radiotherapy and ipilimumab, TCR clones that came from tumors expanded in the peripheral blood. The strongest predictors of response were reported to be early dynamic shifts in blood T cell clones along with a rise in serum interferon-beta following radiation.

Focal radiation therapy combined with CTLA-4 blockade (ipilimumab) was tested in patients with chemo-refractory metastatic non-small-cell lung cancer. Libraries were prepared through the immunoSEQ multiplex PCR assay. This immuneACCESS table, as held by TCRdb, lists in-frame sequences with V and J called but not all clones. Of the missing ones, under half trace to an unresolved V gene in checked studies; the others have no known cause. This sample is represented by about 59,000 clones; roughly 76% of them were singletons. Together, the top ten hold about 3% of the sample. Sequenced material: peripheral blood, taken from a patient treated with radiotherapy plus ipilimumab. The TCR sequence derives from a human donor with non-small cell lung cancer who had a complete response to radiotherapy plus ipilimumab.

This receptor has the CDR3 CASIPRANSREGGRSEQFF. The DNA sequence is given as TGTGCCAGCATCCCGAGGGCGAACTCGCGGGAGGGGGGACGTAGTGAGCAGTTCTTC. The chain is assembled from TRBV27 and TRBJ2-1, and 9 bases in between align with TRBD2. From the cysteine through the phenylalanine, the CDR3 covers 19 amino acids. Only the CDR3 DNA is retained, 57 bases long and in frame from the first base. Germline trimming: 7 bases from V, 9 bases from J; junction bases outside gene matches: 25. In the germline V gene (reference sequence), CDR1 corresponds to MNHEY and CDR2 to SMNVEV.